The rows below give T cell receptor beta chains drawn from one sample of a study of blood T cell repertoires in COVID-19. Assay: immunoSEQ multiplex PCR; the TCRdb copy retains only in-frame clones and omits some. The sample records a few hundred thousand clones, 89% being singletons. The sample comprised PBMCs or T cells enriched from blood (not recorded which). The receptor set was obtained from a woman aged 40 to 55 who had recovered from COVID-19. The CDR3 runs from the conserved cysteine through the conserved F or W. The D gene is left open where the match is weak. Size values are once, few and many counts, or a class for expanded clones, and some rows have none.

. | TRBJ2-5 | TRBV27 | . | CASSSGFAWETQYF | TGTGCCAGCAGTTCGGGATTCGCGTGGGAGACCCAGTACTTC
TRBD2 | TRBJ2-3 | TRBV11-2 | . | CASSLGASGLRTDTQYF | TGTGCCAGCAGCTTAGGGGCTAGCGGGCTACGCACAGATACGCAGTATTTT
. | TRBJ2-1 | TRBV11-3 | . | CASSARDSPTRPKEQFF | TGTGCCAGCAGCGCCCGGGACTCCCCTACCCGCCCTAAGGAGCAGTTCTTC
. | TRBJ1-5 | TRBV19 | . | CASRDSLVPGQPQHF | TGTGCCAGTAGGGACAGCTTAGTACCTGGTCAGCCCCAGCATTTT
TRBD1 | TRBJ2-7 | TRBV4-1 | once | CASNGNGRGPHEQYF | TGCGCCAGCAACGGGAACGGCAGGGGGCCCCACGAGCAGTACTTC
TRBD2 | TRBJ2-3 | TRBV28 | . | CASSPPSGLTDTQYF | TGTGCCAGCAGTCCGCCTAGCGGGCTTACAGATACGCAGTATTTT
TRBD2 | TRBJ2-2 | TRBV6-5 | once | CASRYLAGGLLFF | TGTGCCAGCAGATATTTAGCGGGGGGGCTGCTGTTTTTT
TRBD1 | TRBJ1-4 | TRBV11-2 | . | CAISETGTEKLFF | TGTGCCATATCGGAGACAGGGACTGAAAAACTGTTTTTT
. | TRBJ1-2 | TRBV6-1 | . | CASSESVTNYGYTF | TGTGCCAGCAGTGAATCGGTTACTAACTATGGCTACACCTTC
TRBD1 | TRBJ1-2 | TRBV19 | once | CASTRDREAYGYTF | TGTGCCAGTACTCGGGACAGGGAGGCTTATGGCTACACCTTC
TRBD2 | TRBJ2-5 | TRBV5-6 | . | CASSGKRGDQETQYF | TGTGCCAGCAGCGGGAAGCGGGGGGATCAAGAGACCCAGTACTTC
TRBD1 | TRBJ1-5 | TRBV5-1 | . | CASSSLGGQGASNQPQHF | TGCGCCAGCAGCTCTTTGGGGGGACAGGGGGCGAGCAATCAGCCCCAGCATTTT
. | TRBJ2-2 | TRBV5-4 | . | CASSLWAGYSTGELFF | TGTGCCAGCAGCTTGTGGGCAGGCTACTCCACCGGGGAGCTGTTTTTT
. | TRBJ2-2 | TRBV2 | once | CASRGAGSNGELFF | TGTGCCAGCAGGGGGGCTGGAAGTAACGGGGAGCTGTTTTTT
. | TRBJ2-1 | TRBV6-5 | once | CASSSGPTYNEQFF | TGTGCCAGCAGTTCAGGGCCAACCTACAATGAGCAGTTCTTC
TRBD1 | TRBJ2-7 | TRBV15 | . | CATSRAVGTGLYEQYF | TGTGCCACCAGCAGAGCGGTTGGGACAGGGCTCTACGAGCAGTACTTC
. | TRBJ2-3 | TRBV7-2 | . | CASSLIQNPTDTQYF | TGTGCCAGCAGCTTAATACAGAACCCCACAGATACGCAGTATTTT
TRBD2 | TRBJ2-3 | TRBV7-9 | . | CASRISGSLTDTQYF | TGTGCCAGCAGGATAAGCGGGAGTCTTACAGATACGCAGTATTTT
. | TRBJ1-2 | TRBV12-3/TRBV12-4 | . | CASSERGMDGYTF | TGTGCCAGCAGTGAAAGGGGGATGGATGGCTACACCTTC
TRBD1 | TRBJ2-4 | TRBV29-1 | . | CSVVRDRGRNIQYF | TGCAGCGTAGTCCGGGACAGGGGGAGAAACATTCAGTACTTC
TRBD1 | TRBJ1-1 | TRBV29-1 | . | CSGGQALNTEAFF | TGCAGCGGGGGACAGGCCTTGAACACTGAAGCTTTCTTT
. | TRBJ2-1 | TRBV27 | . | CASSYGNEQFF | TGTGCCAGCAGTTATGGCAACGAGCAGTTCTTC
. | TRBJ2-4 | TRBV20-1 | . | CSASTGLAKNIQYF | TGCAGTGCTAGTACGGGTTTAGCCAAAAACATTCAGTACTTC
. | TRBJ2-3 | TRBV7-2 | . | CASSFSQATDTQYF | TGTGCCAGCAGCTTCTCCCAGGCAACAGATACGCAGTATTTT
TRBD1 | TRBJ2-2 | TRBV9 | . | CASSPRVGTGVAGELFF | TGTGCCAGCAGCCCCCGTGTGGGGACAGGGGTCGCCGGGGAGCTGTTTTTT
. | TRBJ2-3 | TRBV24-1 | many | CATRRSDGTQYF | TGTGCCACCCGCCGAAGCGACGGTACGCAGTATTTT
. | TRBJ2-1 | TRBV2 | . | CASSLTSNNEQFF | TGTGCCAGCAGCCTTACTAGCAACAATGAGCAGTTCTTC
TRBD2 | TRBJ2-1 | TRBV29-1 | few | CSVGGGAMNEQFF | TGCAGCGTTGGCGGGGGAGCCATGAATGAGCAGTTCTTC
. | TRBJ1-1 | TRBV3-1/TRBV3-2 | . | CASSPGQHTEAFF | TGTGCCAGCAGCCCCGGACAGCACACTGAAGCTTTCTTT
. | TRBJ1-4 | TRBV27 | few | CASRSYPNEKLFF | TGTGCCAGCAGGAGCTACCCTAATGAAAAACTGTTTTTT
TRBD1 | TRBJ1-4 | TRBV29-1 | . | CSVEASGTGRGATNEKLFF | TGCAGCGTTGAAGCTTCCGGGACAGGGAGGGGGGCAACTAATGAAAAACTGTTTTTT
TRBD1 | TRBJ1-6 | TRBV29-1 | . | CSVFTGGRYNSPLHF | TGCAGCGTCTTTACAGGGGGCCGTTATAATTCACCCCTCCACTTT
TRBD1 | TRBJ2-2 | TRBV11-3 | . | CASSLNRGLGELFF | TGTGCCAGCAGCTTAAACAGGGGGCTCGGGGAGCTGTTTTTT
TRBD1 | TRBJ1-6 | TRBV27 | . | CASSLDRGNSPLHF | TGTGCCAGCAGTTTGGACAGGGGTAATTCACCCCTCCACTTT
TRBD2 | TRBJ2-2 | TRBV18 | . | CASSPQRGQNTGELFF | TGTGCCAGCTCACCACAGCGGGGGCAGAACACCGGGGAGCTGTTTTTT
TRBD1 | TRBJ1-2 | TRBV6-5 | . | CASSPRTGYGYTF | TGTGCCAGCAGTCCACGGACAGGCTATGGCTACACCTTC
. | TRBJ1-1 | TRBV11-2 | once | CASSLDPGGTEAFF | TGTGCCAGCAGCTTAGACCCGGGGGGCACTGAAGCTTTCTTT
TRBD2 | TRBJ2-1 | TRBV7-3 | once | CASSLTPTSGGAEFF | TGTGCCAGCAGCCTAACCCCGACTAGCGGGGGGGCGGAGTTCTTC
. | TRBJ1-2 | TRBV18 | . | CASSPAADYGYTF | TGTGCCAGCTCACCGGCGGCGGACTATGGCTACACCTTC
. | TRBJ2-7 | TRBV14 | . | CASSQGGGPFYEQYF | TGTGCCAGCAGCCAAGGCGGGGGCCCCTTTTACGAGCAGTACTTC
. | TRBJ1-2 | TRBV29-1 | . | CSVELQGTFGYTF | TGCAGCGTTGAACTACAGGGTACATTCGGCTACACCTTC
. | TRBJ1-4 | TRBV11-3 | . | CASSLTQTNEKLFF | TGTGCCAGCAGCTTGACACAGACTAATGAAAAACTGTTTTTT
. | TRBJ2-1 | TRBV4-1 | once | CASSQEWGVSYNEQFF | TGCGCCAGCAGCCAAGAATGGGGGGTCTCCTACAATGAGCAGTTCTTC
TRBD1 | TRBJ1-1 | TRBV4-3 | once | CASSQLGQGMTEAFF | TGCGCCAGCAGCCAACTCGGACAGGGGATGACTGAAGCTTTCTTT
. | TRBJ2-7 | TRBV5-1 | . | CASSLIPKDPGEQYF | TGCGCCAGCAGCTTGATCCCGAAAGATCCGGGGGAGCAGTACTTC
TRBD2 | TRBJ2-1 | TRBV7-2 | once | CASSLSGSRADEQFF | TGTGCCAGCAGCCTTAGCGGGAGCAGGGCCGATGAGCAGTTCTTC
. | TRBJ2-2 | TRBV7-7 | . | CASSLQRGTGELFF | TGTGCTAGCAGTCTCCAAAGGGGCACCGGGGAGCTGTTTTTT
. | TRBJ1-4 | TRBV10-3 | . | CAISEDTVNEKLFF | TGTGCCATCAGTGAAGACACGGTTAATGAAAAACTGTTTTTT
. | TRBJ2-3 | TRBV7-9 | . | CASSLGVDTQYF | TGTGCCAGCAGCTTAGGAGTAGATACGCAGTATTTT
. | TRBJ1-6 | TRBV27 | . | CASSWRGGNSPLHF | TGTGCCAGCAGTTGGAGGGGGGGGAATTCACCCCTCCACTTT
. | TRBJ2-2 | TRBV5-1 | . | CASSLFPQGGTGELFF | TGCGCCAGCAGCTTGTTCCCCCAGGGAGGCACCGGGGAGCTGTTTTTT
. | TRBJ2-1 | TRBV7-9 | . | CASGAVKNEQFF | TGTGCCAGTGGGGCAGTTAAAAATGAGCAGTTCTTC
TRBD2 | TRBJ2-1 | TRBV6-2/TRBV6-3 | once | CASSSAGGSYNEQFF | TGTGCCAGCAGCTCAGCGGGGGGCTCCTACAATGAGCAGTTCTTC